The present entry profiles one T cell receptor (beta chain) with its context. The CDR3 is 16 amino acids. CDR1 MNHEY and CDR2 SVGAGI come from the germline V gene. V lost 0 bases to trimming and J lost 3 bases, with 14 bases between them. Using immunoSEQ multiplex PCR, the repertoire was profiled, and TCRdb retains in-frame clones only, with some absent. The sample shows about 41,000 clones, 80% to 90% of them seen only once. This sample was included in a study of OX40 agonist ivuxolimab in advanced cancers. This rearrangement joins TRBV6-5 to TRBJ1-2, with D hard to call. Sequences were derived from CD4+ or CD8+ T cells sorted from blood, sampled in a trial of the OX40 agonist ivuxolimab. This clonotype was sampled from an adult with an advanced solid tumor such as melanoma, head and neck, liver or kidney cancer. Written as DNA, the CDR3 is TGTGCCAGCAGTTACTCGAAAAGTGAGCCCCACTATGGCTACACCTTC. It is translated as CASSYSKSEPHYGYTF.